The 25 T cell receptor beta chains reported below all come from one sample, sequenced in a study of shared clonotypes between healthy human individuals. Repertoires were generated with immunoSEQ multiplex PCR, while TCRdb's copy carries only in-frame clones and drops some. The table includes more than 400,000 clones, 70% to 85% detected once. The source material was PBMCs. Receptors originate from a woman between 40 and 55 years old in good health. Some clones in this sample may be carry-over from other donors' samples.

The V gene is TRBV27, the J gene TRBJ2-1; the D gene is possibly TRBD1 (5 bases). CDR3 length: 12 amino acids. V shed 6 bases and J shed 4 bases, with 7 bases lying between them. Germline loops: CDR1 MNHEY, CDR2 SMNVEV (reference sequence). CDR3 amino acids: CASRTEYNEQFF. CDR3 DNA: TGTGCCAGCAGGACAGAGTACAATGAGCAGTTCTTC.

The CDR3, as DNA: TGTGCCAGCAGCCTCGGACTAGCGGGAGGCGAGCAGTACTTC. It specifies CASSLGLAGGEQYF. The genes are TRBV5-4 and TRBJ2-7; 14 nucleotides agree with TRBD2. V trimming: 4 bases; J trimming: 6 bases; junction bases outside the gene matches: 3. There are 14 residues in the CDR3. Germline CDR1 and CDR2: SGHNT and YYREEE (reference sequence). Complete variable domain (other parts from reference TRBV5-4 and TRBJ2-7): ETGVTQSPTHLIKTRGQQVTLRCSSQSGHNTVSWYQQALGQGPQFIFQYYREEENGRGNFPPRFSGLQFPNYSSELNVNALELDDSALYLCASSLGLAGGEQYFGPGTRLTVT.

The chain couples TRBV15 to TRBJ2-3; D gene uncertain. Germline CDR1 is LNHNV and CDR2 is YYDKDF (reference sequence). The CDR3 is made up of 13 amino acids. V lost 5 bases to trimming and J lost 6 bases, with 12 bases between them. CDR3 protein: CATSAQRADTQYF. As DNA, the CDR3 is TGTGCCACCAGCGCCCAAAGGGCCGATACGCAGTATTTT. Supplemented by reference TRBV15 and TRBJ2-3, the full variable domain reads DAMVIQNPRYQVTQFGKPVTLSCSQTLNHNVMYWYQQKSSQAPKLLFHYYDKDFNNEADTPDNFQSRRPNTSFCFLDIRSPGLGDTAMYLCATSAQRADTQYFGPGTRLTVL.

The chain joins TRBV7-2 to TRBJ2-7; TRBD1 might be the D (5 bases). The germline gives CDR1 SGHTA, CDR2 FQGNSA. This CDR3 spans 18 amino acids. V gave up 3 bases and J gave up 2 bases, with 23 bases separating them. For the CDR3, the DNA is TGTGCCAGCAGCTTCGGGTTGTGGGGCCTCAAAAATCCCTACGAGCAGTACTTC. This translates into CASSFGLWGLKNPYEQYF.

V is TRBV6-6 and J is TRBJ1-2, with TRBD1 identical over 8 bases. Germline V gene lookup returns CDR1 MNHNY and CDR2 SVGAGI (reference sequence). With V trimmed by 7 bases and J by 3 bases, 7 bases remained unmatched. This CDR3 region has 14 residues. DNA of the CDR3: TGTGCCAGCACCGTAGCAGGGGGCGACTATGGCTACACCTTC. Amino acids: CASTVAGGDYGYTF.

The chain couples TRBV28 to TRBJ1-1; 8 bases align to TRBD1. The length of the CDR3 is 15 residues. Trimming removed 7 bases from V and 1 base from J; junction bases left unmatched: 8. CDR1 and CDR2 from the germline V gene are MDHEN and SYDVKM. The CDR3 here is CASTTGGLGNTEAFF. In nucleotides, the CDR3 is TGTGCCAGCACTACAGGGGGGCTAGGGAACACTGAAGCTTTCTTT.

In DNA form, the CDR3 reads TGCGCCAGCAGGGACAGTAGCACTGAAGCTTTCTTT. This encodes CASRDSSTEAFF. The gene calls are TRBV10-1 and TRBJ1-1; D is perhaps TRBD1 (6 bases). This CDR3 has 12 amino acids. The ends were cut back, 6 bases at V and 4 bases at J, with 9 bases in the middle. CDR1 and CDR2 (germline): WNHNN, SYGVQD (reference sequence).

About this clone: Distinct nucleotide sequences in the sample also encode this CDR3. The CDR3 sequence is CASSRTGYNEQFF. The CDR3, as DNA: TGTGCCAGCAGCAGGACAGGCTACAATGAGCAGTTCTTC. The chain uses TRBV27 and TRBJ2-1, with 7 positions matching TRBD1. The CDR3 is 13 amino acids. J was trimmed by 3 bases and V by 6 bases; bases with no gene match: 2. Germline CDR1 reads MNHEY; CDR2 reads SMNVEV (reference sequence).

The V call is TRBV7-8, the J call TRBJ2-5, with TRBD2 identical over 9 bases. Germline values: CDR1 SGHVS, CDR2 FQNEAQ. The junction had 6 bases not matched to a gene; V was cut back by 5 bases and J by 5 bases. This CDR3 is built from 14 residues. CDR3 amino acids: CASSPAGGRETQYF. Written as DNA, the CDR3 is TGTGCCAGCAGCCCTGCGGGGGGGAGGGAGACCCAGTACTTC.

A few counts support this clone. This chain connects TRBV7-2 to TRBJ1-1, with D possibly matching TRBD1 (5 bases). This CDR3 region has 14 residues. CDR1 is SGHTA, CDR2 FQGNSA, per germline. Trimming cost V 2 bases and J 11 bases, with 18 bases left between them. CDR3 bases: TGTGCCAGCAGCTTATCCCATTTACAGGATTTGGCTTTCTTT. Amino acids: CASSLSHLQDLAFF. Variable domain in full (rest from reference TRBV7-2 and TRBJ1-1): GAGVSQSPSNKVTEKGKDVELRCDPISGHTALYWYRQSLGQGLEFLIYFQGNSAPDKSGLPSDRFSAERTGGSVSTLTIQRTQQEDSAVYLCASSLSHLQDLAFFGQGTRLTVV.

This clone was seen only a few times. This chain uses TRBV7-2 with TRBJ2-3, with D perhaps given as TRBD1 or TRBD2 (5 bases each). The CDR3 is 15 residues long. CDR1 and CDR2 (germline): SGHTA, FQGNSA. V was pared by 3 bases and J by 1 base, with 11 bases between. DNA of the CDR3: TGTGCCAGCAGCTTTCCGGGACGGGGCACAGATACGCAGTATTTT. Protein: CASSFPGRGTDTQYF.

This clone was observed a handful of times. A far larger clone is only one base removed, so a read error is likely. Within the sample, other DNA sequences also encode this same CDR3. This sequence joins TRBV28 and TRBJ2-7, with D unresolved. The CDR3 is 15 amino acids. The V end lost 6 bases, the J end lost 1 base, and 16 bases lay between the germline ends. CDR1 and CDR2 (germline): MDHEN, SYDVKM. The CDR3, as DNA: TGTGCCAGCAGCGGATTAGGATGGGTTTCCTACGAGCAGTACTTC. Encoded protein: CASSGLGWVSYEQYF.

V gene TRBV4-2 combines with J gene TRBJ2-7; 11 bases are a match to TRBD2. The CDR3 extends over 15 amino acids. The V and J ends lost 4 bases and 4 bases, in that order; junction bases with no gene match: 6. Germline V lookup: CDR1 LGHNA, CDR2 YNFKEQ. The CDR3 spells CASSPTSGSDYEQYF. The CDR3 DNA sequence: TGTGCCAGCAGCCCCACTAGCGGGAGCGATTACGAGCAGTACTTC.

CDR3: CASSLVGRENEQFF. The CDR3 nucleotides are TGTGCCAGCAGTTTGGTGGGAAGGGAGAATGAGCAGTTCTTC. The V and J genes are TRBV28 and TRBJ2-1, with D possibly TRBD2 on 5 matching bases. V was shortened by 3 bases and J by 7 bases, with 13 bases between the two germline ends. CDR3 length equals 14 residues. From germline, CDR1 is MDHEN and CDR2 SYDVKM.

The genes are TRBV7-2 and TRBJ2-3; 14 nucleotides align to TRBD2. With 8 bases clipped from V and 3 bases from J, the junction kept 10 bases outside the gene matches. The CDR3 length is 17 residues. Germline CDR1 SGHTA, CDR2 FQGNSA. Here the CDR3 DNA reads TGTGCCAGCCCGGCCAGAGGGACTAGCGGGAGTACAGATACGCAGTATTTT. Translation: CASPARGTSGSTDTQYF.

This clone was seen a single time. The gene calls are TRBV28 and TRBJ2-7; 8 nucleotides match TRBD2. Germline CDR1 and CDR2: MDHEN and SYDVKM. This CDR3 has 15 amino acids. Trimming took 4 bases from V and 0 from J; bases not matched to a gene: 5. The CDR3: CASSSPAGASYEQYF. The CDR3 DNA follows: TGTGCCAGCAGTTCCCCAGCGGGAGCCTCCTACGAGCAGTACTTC.

The rearrangement uses TRBV11-2 and TRBJ1-1; 9 bases map to TRBD1. Germline V gene data show CDR1 as SGHAT and CDR2 as FQNNGV. V was pared by 4 bases and J by 6 bases, with 6 bases of the junction left unmatched. CDR3 length equals 14 residues. The CDR3 nucleotides read TGTGCCAGCAGCTGGACAGGGGATAGTGCTGAAGCTTTCTTT. It codes for CASSWTGDSAEAFF.

The J gene is TRBJ1-1, the V gene TRBV2; perhaps TRBD1 as D (6 bases). V lost 7 bases to trimming and J lost 1 base, with 16 bases between them. This CDR3 comprises 15 residues. The germline gives CDR1 SNHLY, CDR2 FYNNEI. CDR3 bases: TGTGCCAGCATCGCGGTGGGGGCCGAGAACACTGAAGCTTTCTTT. Translation gives CASIAVGAENTEAFF.

The V and J genes are TRBV28 and TRBJ1-5; unclear D gene. The germline V gene encodes CDR1 MDHEN and CDR2 SYDVKM. V lost 2 bases and J lost 6, with 11 bases in between. The CDR3 totals 14 residues. The CDR3 nucleotides are TGTGCCAGCAGTTTAAGCACCGAGGGTCAGCCCCAGCATTTT. Amino acid sequence: CASSLSTEGQPQHF. Looking up the rest from reference TRBV28 and TRBJ1-5 gives the full variable domain: DVKVTQSSRYLVKRTGEKVFLECVQDMDHENMFWYRQDPGLGLRLIYFSYDVKMKEKGDIPEGYSVSREKKERFSLILESASTNQTSMYLCASSLSTEGQPQHFGDGTRLSIL.

The chain employs TRBV19 and TRBJ2-5; 11 bases are shared with TRBD2. J lost 0 bases, V lost 4 bases, and 4 bases had no gene match. The CDR3 has 16 residues. In germline, CDR1 is LNHDA, CDR2 SQIVND (reference sequence). As DNA, the CDR3 is TGTGCCAGTAGTACGTGGGGACTAGCGGACCAAGAGACCCAGTACTTC. Encoded protein: CASSTWGLADQETQYF.

The chain employs TRBV27 and TRBJ2-5, with 8 positions matching TRBD2. The J call is uncertain, as TRBJ2-7 better fits the DNA end. There are 16 residues in the CDR3. CDR1 MNHEY and CDR2 SMNVEV come from the germline V gene (reference sequence). The CDR3 DNA follows: TGTGCCAGCAGTTTATTAGAAAGCGGGAGCTCCTACGAGCAGTACTTC. Residues: CASSLLESGSSYEQYF.

This clone was recorded only once. Additional DNA sequences in this sample encode the identical CDR3. V and J are TRBV5-5 and TRBJ1-5, with 9 bases that match TRBD1. CDR3 length: 15 amino acids. J was trimmed by 6 bases and V by 4 bases; bases with no gene match: 8. Looked up from germline, CDR1 is SGHKS and CDR2 is YYEKEE (reference sequence). In DNA form, the CDR3 reads TGTGCCAGCAGCCTGGGGACAGGGTCGCGTCAGCCCCAGCATTTT. Protein sequence: CASSLGTGSRQPQHF.

The CDR3 here is CASSSSNRDTDTQYF. CDR3 bases: TGTGCCAGCAGCTCATCCAACAGGGACACAGATACGCAGTATTTT. This chain uses TRBV7-9 with TRBJ2-3, with D perhaps matching TRBD1 (6 bases). Germline CDR1 is SEHNR and CDR2 is FQNEAQ (reference sequence). This CDR3 comprises 15 residues. Deletions cut 4 bases from V and 2 bases from J, with 13 bases between. Using reference TRBV7-9 and TRBJ2-3 for the parts outside the CDR3, the full variable domain is DTGVSQNPRHKITKRGQNVTFRCDPISEHNRLYWYRQTLGQGPEFLTYFQNEAQLEKSRLLSDRFSAERPKGSFSTLEIQRTEQGDSAMYLCASSSSNRDTDTQYFGPGTRLTVL.

This chain's CDR3 is CAIGQGLVQPQHF. The CDR3 nucleotides are TGTGCCATCGGACAGGGTTTGGTTCAGCCCCAGCATTTT. The rearrangement links TRBV10-3 to TRBJ1-5; 8 nucleotides match TRBD1. Losses at the gene ends were 8 bases for V and 6 bases for J; bases not matched to a gene: 6. The length of the CDR3 is 13 residues. The germline gives CDR1 ENHRY, CDR2 SYGVKD.

To note about this clone: One end of the junction fails to match germline, which may point to a read error. The chain couples TRBV30 to TRBJ1-4; perhaps TRBD1 as D (6 bases). The CDR3 is made up of 13 amino acids. The germline V gene encodes CDR1 GTSNPN and CDR2 SVGIG (reference sequence). In DNA, the CDR3 is TGTGCCTGGAACAGGGCAACCAATGAAAAACTGTTTTTT. It encodes CAWNRATNEKLFF.